The 19 T cell receptor beta chains below all came from one sample that was sequenced in a study of OX40 agonist ivuxolimab in advanced cancers. Sequenced by immunoSEQ multiplex PCR; TCRdb stores in-frame clones only, minus some. The data contain 65,000 to 95,000 clones, around 86% of them singletons. Sequenced material: CD4+ or CD8+ T cells sorted from blood, taken in a trial of the OX40 agonist ivuxolimab. These receptors were obtained from an adult with an advanced solid tumor such as melanoma, head and neck, liver or kidney cancer.

The rearrangement links TRBV29-1 to TRBJ2-1; no clear D. CDR1 and CDR2 (germline): SQVTM, ANQGSEA. V lost 6 bases and J lost 5, with 11 bases in between. This CDR3 contains 12 residues. CDR3 residues: CSVAHPNNEQFF. CDR3 DNA: TGCAGCGTCGCCCACCCGAACAATGAGCAGTTCTTC.

The CDR3 loop reads CASNPVGTRDRVYEKLFF. The CDR3 bases are TGTGCCAGTAACCCGGTGGGAACCCGGGACAGAGTTTATGAAAAACTGTTTTTT. The V gene is TRBV19, the J gene TRBJ1-4; 7 nucleotides match TRBD1. The V gene's germline CDR1 is LNHDA and CDR2 SQIVND (reference sequence). The CDR3 runs to 18 residues. V lost 7 bases and J lost 6; bases outside the gene matches: 20.

V usage is TRBV27 and J usage is TRBJ2-7; tentative D call: TRBD1 (6 bases). Trimming pared 4 bases from V and 5 bases from J, leaving 15 bases between. The CDR3 has 14 residues. Germline CDR1 is MNHEY and CDR2 is SMNVEV (reference sequence). CDR3 residues: CASSSQMTGDEQYF. For the CDR3, the DNA is TGTGCCAGCAGTTCCCAAATGACAGGTGACGAGCAGTACTTC.

The chain is built from TRBV5-1 and TRBJ1-2, with a possible D match to TRBD1 (5 bases). V was pared by 0 bases and J by 6 bases, with 9 bases between. Germline V gene lookup returns CDR1 SGHRS and CDR2 YFSETQ. The CDR3 contains 13 residues. The CDR3 nucleotides read TGCGCCAGCAGCTTGGAGGGACTGGATGGCTACACCTTC. The encoded protein is CASSLEGLDGYTF.

V gene TRBV10-2 combines with J gene TRBJ2-1; 8 bases match TRBD1. CDR3 length: 14 residues. The V gene's germline CDR1 is WSHSY and CDR2 SAAADI. V dropped 7 bases and J dropped 4; count of bases not matched to a gene: 6. CDR3 sequence (DNA): TGCGCCAGCACGAGGACAGGGACATACAATGAGCAGTTCTTC. It codes for CASTRTGTYNEQFF.

This chain connects TRBV2 to TRBJ1-3; TRBD1 matches 8 bases. V lost 4 bases, J lost 4 bases, and 6 bases stayed unmatched. Germline V CDR1 and CDR2: SNHLY, FYNNEI. CDR3 length: 15 amino acids. The CDR3 is CASSADRGGGNTIYF. The CDR3 coding sequence is TGTGCCAGCAGTGCCGACAGGGGCGGGGGAAACACCATATATTTT.

This sequence joins TRBV30 and TRBJ1-2; TRBD1 might be the D (6 bases). Per the germline V gene, CDR1 is GTSNPN and CDR2 is SVGIG (reference sequence). The CDR3 runs to 13 residues. Trimming removed 2 bases from V and 6 bases from J, with 13 bases in between. CDR3 residues: CAWSWTDINGYTF. CDR3 DNA sequence: TGTGCCTGGAGTTGGACAGACATAAATGGCTACACCTTC. Looking up the rest from reference TRBV30 and TRBJ1-2 gives the full variable domain: SQTIHQWPATLVQPVGSPLSLECTVEGTSNPNLYWYRQAAGRGLQLLFYSVGIGQISSEVPQNLSASRPQDRQFILSSKKLLLSDSGFYLCAWSWTDINGYTFGSGTRLTVV.

V usage is TRBV7-3 and J usage is TRBJ2-7; TRBD1 matches at 7 bases. The V gene end was trimmed by 5 bases and the J gene end by 5 bases; junction bases not matched to a gene: 9. Germline CDR1 and CDR2: SGHTA and FQGTGA. CDR3 size: 14 residues. The CDR3 DNA reads TGTGCCAGCAGCCACCGGGACAGAAACGACGAGCAGTACTTC. As protein: CASSHRDRNDEQYF.

The rearrangement links TRBV11-2 to TRBJ2-7, with TRBD2 identical over 10 bases. Germline V gives CDR1 SGHAT, CDR2 FQNNGV. With 5 bases clipped from V and 1 base from J, the junction kept 5 bases outside the gene matches. This CDR3 has 15 residues. The CDR3 DNA is TGTGCCAGCAGCCCCCGGACTAGCGGATCCTACGAGCAGTACTTC. The encoded protein is CASSPRTSGSYEQYF.

The chain combines TRBV15 with TRBJ1-3; D is undetermined. Germline lookup yields CDR1 LNHNV and CDR2 YYDKDF (reference sequence). This CDR3 is built from 13 residues. V lost 6 bases and J lost 0, with 6 bases in between. CDR3 DNA: TGTGCCACCAGGAGTCGCTCTGGAAACACCATATATTTT. It specifies CATRSRSGNTIYF.

The chain uses TRBV28 and TRBJ1-1; D might be TRBD1 (5 bases). This CDR3 contains 12 residues. The ends were cut back, 5 bases at V and 8 bases at J, with 12 bases in the middle. Germline V gene data show CDR1 as MDHEN and CDR2 as SYDVKM. DNA for the CDR3: TGTGCCAGCAGTGCGGTAGGGGTCGAAGCTTTCTTT. Translated: CASSAVGVEAFF.

This clone is medium-sized in the sample. The gene calls are TRBV14 and TRBJ2-3; D is unclear. Germline V CDR1 and CDR2: SGHDN, FVKESK. The CDR3 length is 15 residues. V dropped 1 base and J dropped 2 bases, with 10 bases sitting between them. The CDR3 region is CASSQGFQYTDTQYF. The CDR3, as DNA: TGTGCCAGCAGCCAAGGCTTCCAGTACACAGATACGCAGTATTTT. Complete variable domain (other parts from reference TRBV14 and TRBJ2-3): EAGVTQFPSHSVIEKGQTVTLRCDPISGHDNLYWYRRVMGKEIKFLLHFVKESKQDESGMPNNRFLAERTGGTYSTLKVQPAELEDSGVYFCASSQGFQYTDTQYFGPGTRLTVL.

This chain joins TRBV6-1 and TRBJ2-1; no firm D call. Germline lookup yields CDR1 MNHNS and CDR2 SASEGT. This CDR3 spans 14 amino acids. Trimming pared 2 bases from V and 5 bases from J, leaving 10 bases between. This chain's CDR3 is CASSESSRNNEQFF. The CDR3 DNA follows: TGTGCCAGCAGTGAAAGTTCTAGAAACAATGAGCAGTTCTTC.

This clone has only a few counts. The CDR3 region has the DNA TGTGCCTGGTCGAGGGGACAGGTTTACAATGAGCAGTTCTTC. It codes for CAWSRGQVYNEQFF. The chain is built from TRBV30 and TRBJ2-1, with 8 bases lining up with TRBD1. The CDR3 contains 14 residues. V lost 5 bases, J lost 4 bases, and 7 bases stayed unmatched. The germline V gene has CDR1 GTSNPN and CDR2 SVGIG (reference sequence).

The V call is TRBV5-4, the J call TRBJ2-3; D might be TRBD1 (7 bases). Germline CDR1 is SGHNT and CDR2 is YYREEE (reference sequence). V lost 0 bases, J lost 4 bases, and 12 bases lay in between. CDR3 length: 15 residues. The CDR3 loop reads CASSLAQGGSDTQYF. DNA for the CDR3: TGTGCCAGCAGCTTGGCCCAGGGGGGCTCAGATACGCAGTATTTT.

This chain uses TRBV2 with TRBJ1-1; 10 bases map to TRBD1. The CDR3 length is 14 residues. Trimming removed 10 bases from V and 3 bases from J; junction bases left unmatched: 8. Per the germline V gene, CDR1 is SNHLY and CDR2 is FYNNEI. Here the CDR3 reads CATLTGGMDTEAFF. The CDR3 DNA reads TGTGCCACGTTGACAGGGGGCATGGACACTGAAGCTTTCTTT.

The gene calls are TRBV28 and TRBJ2-6; D might be TRBD1 (5 bases). The germline CDR1 and CDR2 sequences are MDHEN and SYDVKM. The V end was cut by 7 bases, the J end by 0 bases, with 16 bases between. This CDR3 has 17 residues. The CDR3 nucleotides read TGTGCCAGCACCCCTGGGCAGGGCCTCTCTGGGGCCAACGTCCTGACTTTC. Translated, it gives CASTPGQGLSGANVLTF.

This clone was seen only a few times. This chain joins TRBV28 and TRBJ2-4, with D maybe TRBD2 (5 bases). Trimming pared 4 bases from V and 0 bases from J, leaving 10 bases between. The CDR3 runs 15 residues. Germline-derived CDR1 and CDR2 are MDHEN and SYDVKM. The CDR3 coding sequence is TGTGCCAGCAGTTCTAGCAGACTAGCCAAAAACATTCAGTACTTC. Translation: CASSSSRLAKNIQYF.

V and J are TRBV15 and TRBJ2-5; D is ambiguous. The J call may be incorrect, as the DNA end agrees better with TRBJ2-7. Germline V CDR1 and CDR2: LNHNV, YYDKDF (reference sequence). This CDR3 comprises 11 residues. Here the CDR3 DNA reads TGTGCCACAGGGTCCCGTGACGAGCAGTACTTC. Translated: CATGSRDEQYF.